The next 16 T cell receptor beta chains were all read from a single sample in a study of Ad26.COV2.S vaccination and SARS-CoV-2 variants. Treatment of the sample: around 19 received Ad26.COV2.S at low or high dose, single or two shots; five or six received placebo; per-sample allocation not given. The samples were gathered on day 63 after the first injection of vaccine or placebo. Produced via immunoSEQ multiplex PCR; TCRdb's table is partial and in-frame only. The data contain roughly 380,000 clones, 70% to 90% of them seen just once; the ten biggest clones take up around 3.6%. The sample here was peripheral blood, taken in a trial of Ad26.COV2.S vaccine versus placebo. The receptors originated from a person between 18 and 65 years old who received the Ad26.COV2.S COVID-19 vaccine or a placebo.

Here the CDR3 DNA reads TGTGCCTGGAGTGTAGGGGTTGCTACTAACTATGGCTACACCTTC. Its translation: CAWSVGVATNYGYTF. The chain recombines TRBV30 with TRBJ1-2, with D possibly TRBD1 on 5 matching bases. The germline V gene encodes CDR1 GTSNPN and CDR2 SVGIG (reference sequence). V was shortened by 0 bases and J by 0 bases, with 11 bases between the two germline ends. The CDR3 spans 15 residues.

This clone was seen only once. This chain connects TRBV10-1 to TRBJ2-7; maybe TRBD2 (5 bases). V lost 4 bases and J lost 5, with 15 bases in between. Germline V gene data show CDR1 as WNHNN and CDR2 as SYGVQD (reference sequence). This CDR3 contains 14 residues. The CDR3 is CASSGGLVGDEQYF. DNA for the CDR3: TGCGCCAGCAGTGGAGGGCTGGTGGGAGACGAGCAGTACTTC.

Notes on this clone: At the DNA level, this CDR3 is encoded by other sequences in the same sample as well. The J gene is TRBJ1-5, the V gene TRBV28, with D maybe TRBD1 (5 bases). The CDR3 length is 12 residues. Trimming removed 7 bases at V and 4 bases at J, with 8 bases between. Per germline, CDR1 MDHEN and CDR2 SYDVKM. The CDR3 region has the DNA TGTGCCAGCACGGGGGGGAATCAGCCCCAGCATTTT. It yields the protein CASTGGNQPQHF.

The rearrangement joins TRBV10-1 to TRBJ2-3, with 7 nucleotides matching TRBD1. The ends lost 4 bases at V and 0 bases at J; junction bases unmatched: 16. The CDR3 is made up of 19 amino acids. Germline V CDR1 and CDR2: WNHNN, SYGVQD (reference sequence). CDR3 in DNA: TGCGCCAGCAGTGGACCACCGGGACAGAGCTTTCCTAGCACAGATACGCAGTATTTT. It is translated as CASSGPPGQSFPSTDTQYF.

The chain couples TRBV3-1 (or the pseudogene TRBV3-2) to TRBJ2-5; TRBD1 matches at 9 bases. The ends lost 1 base at V and 9 bases at J; junction bases unmatched: 3. Per the germline V gene, CDR1 is LGHDT and CDR2 is YNNKEL (reference sequence). This CDR3 has 13 residues. The CDR3 DNA reads as TGTGCCAGCAGCCAAGGCGACAGGGGGTCCCAGTACTTC. Amino acid sequence: CASSQGDRGSQYF.

Only one count was recorded for this clone. The chain uses TRBV3-1 (or the pseudogene TRBV3-2) and TRBJ2-1; D is unclear. This CDR3 is built from 14 residues. CDR1 LGHDT and CDR2 YNNKEL come from the germline V gene (reference sequence). The V and J ends lost 4 bases and 1 base respectively, with 8 bases between them. The DNA of the CDR3 is TGTGCCAGCAGCCCAACCCAATCCTACAATGAGCAGTTCTTC. This sequence encodes CASSPTQSYNEQFF.

The chain recombines TRBV19 with TRBJ2-7; TRBD1 matches at 8 bases. Trimming removed 6 bases from V and 3 bases from J; junction bases left unmatched: 7. Germline loops: CDR1 LNHDA, CDR2 SQIVND (reference sequence). The CDR3 runs to 14 residues. The CDR3 DNA follows: TGTGCCAGTAGCGGTCACAGGGGGGTCTACGAGCAGTACTTC. Amino acids: CASSGHRGVYEQYF.

This chain joins TRBV24-1 and TRBJ2-4, with D hard to call. Germline CDR1 reads KGHDR; CDR2 reads SFDVKD. With 0 bases removed from V and 0 bases from J, the gap between germline ends came to 17 bases. The CDR3 is 19 amino acids. In nucleotides, the CDR3 is TGTGCCACCAGTGATTTGCTTGCACGTTATGGGGTAGCCAAAAACATTCAGTACTTC. It encodes CATSDLLARYGVAKNIQYF.

This rearrangement joins TRBV9 to TRBJ2-3, with D unclear. The length of the CDR3 is 17 residues. V lost 0 bases to trimming and J lost 3 bases, with 17 bases between them. CDR1 SGDLS and CDR2 YYNGEE come from the germline V gene. The CDR3 protein is CASSVATAGLVTDTQYF. CDR3 DNA sequence: TGTGCCAGCAGCGTAGCTACGGCCGGGCTGGTAACAGATACGCAGTATTTT. Supplemented by reference TRBV9 and TRBJ2-3, the full variable domain reads DSGVTQTPKHLITATGQRVTLRCSPRSGDLSVYWYQQSLDQGLQFLIQYYNGEERAKGNILERFSAQQFPDLHSELNLSSLELGDSALYFCASSVATAGLVTDTQYFGPGTRLTVL.

This clone was observed a single time. J is TRBJ1-5 and V is TRBV4-1; 10 positions agree with TRBD1. With V trimmed by 0 bases and J by 3 bases, 11 bases remained unmatched. The CDR3 consists of 19 residues. Germline CDR1 and CDR2: MGHRA and YSYEKL. The CDR3 spells CASSQDVAAGTGANQPQHF. In DNA form, the CDR3 reads TGCGCCAGCAGCCAAGACGTGGCTGCGGGGACAGGGGCCAATCAGCCCCAGCATTTT.

The chain couples TRBV30 to TRBJ1-1; D remains unclear. The CDR3 consists of 12 residues. Germline values: CDR1 GTSNPN, CDR2 SVGIG (reference sequence). Deletions cut 0 bases from V and 1 base from J, with 3 bases between. The CDR3 protein is CAWSVANTEAFF. The DNA of the CDR3 is TGTGCCTGGAGTGTCGCGAACACTGAAGCTTTCTTT.

The chain carries TRBV9 and TRBJ2-7; TRBD2 aligns across 12 bases. The CDR3 runs to 15 residues. The V gene end was trimmed by 3 bases and the J gene end by 2 bases; junction bases not matched to a gene: 3. Germline lookup yields CDR1 SGDLS and CDR2 YYNGEE. The CDR3 here is CASSATSGGPYEQYF. CDR3 bases: TGTGCCAGCAGCGCGACTAGCGGGGGACCCTACGAGCAGTACTTC.

This chain uses TRBV6-6 with TRBJ2-5; D might be TRBD1 (5 bases). Trimming shortened V by 2 bases and J by 1 base, and 8 bases separated the two germline ends. This CDR3 contains 14 residues. In germline, CDR1 is MNHNY, CDR2 SVGAGI (reference sequence). The CDR3 region is CASSYGASQETQYF. Written as DNA, the CDR3 is TGTGCCAGCAGTTACGGGGCCAGCCAAGAGACCCAGTACTTC.

This clone showed up just a few times. Other DNA sequences in this sample translate to the same CDR3. The chain recombines TRBV5-1 with TRBJ2-7, with 11 bases matching TRBD1. The germline CDR1 and CDR2 sequences are SGHRS and YFSETQ. V lost 2 bases, J lost 4 bases, and 2 bases stayed unmatched. The CDR3 contains 14 residues. The CDR3 reads CASSFGTGGYEQYF. The CDR3 DNA sequence: TGCGCCAGCAGCTTCGGGACAGGGGGTTACGAGCAGTACTTC. The whole variable domain, filled in from reference TRBV5-1 and TRBJ2-7, reads KAGVTQTPRYLIKTRGQQVTLSCSPISGHRSVSWYQQTPGQGLQFLFEYFSETQRNKGNFPGRFSGRQFSNSRSEMNVSTLELGDSALYLCASSFGTGGYEQYFGPGTRLTVT.

J is TRBJ1-5 and V is TRBV28, with D hard to call. This CDR3 contains 16 residues. Between the trimmed V and J ends, which lost 3 bases and 0 bases, there was a span of 12 bases. Germline assignment: CDR1 MDHEN and CDR2 SYDVKM. CDR3 nucleotide sequence: TGTGCCAGCAGTTTTTTAGCAGGATCTAGCAATCAGCCCCAGCATTTT. It yields the protein CASSFLAGSSNQPQHF.

This clone was detected only once. This chain uses TRBV28 with TRBJ2-3; TRBD2 matches at 8 bases. This CDR3 has 15 residues. From germline, CDR1 is MDHEN and CDR2 SYDVKM. The ends lost 4 bases at V and 6 bases at J; junction bases unmatched: 9. CDR3 DNA: TGTGCCAGCAGTTCCAGGACTAGCAGGTGGGATACGCAGTATTTT. Its translation: CASSSRTSRWDTQYF.